What follows is one TCR beta chain and its context. Its antigen is currently unknown. The data originate from a study of post-analysis software for immune sequencing data. CDR1 and CDR2 from the germline V gene are LGHDT and YNNKEL (reference sequence). The CDR3 totals 14 residues. Trimming cost V 8 bases and J 11 bases; bases outside gene matches: 11. Presence of unique molecular identifiers characterized the TCR beta cDNA libraries. Input amounts of about 0.95 to 10 million T cells were used. These gave 500,000 or so cDNA molecules, so each molecule approximated one T cell. TCRdb used MiXCR to reprocess the PCR reads, holding one entry per CDR3 protein. Found here are about 210,000 distinct CDR3 sequences, 25% to 35% of them singletons; the top ten hold approximately 3.6%. Study-wide findings and caveats: In multiple sclerosis, normalized Chao1 diversity was significantly below that of controls. Compared with controls, patients had more of roughly 5 TRBV segments, including TRBV5-6, TRBV5-1 and TRBV20-1. With F measure, samples from one preparation batch clustered together strongly.

V gene TRBV3-1 combines with J gene TRBJ2-5; 13 bases align to TRBD2. The TCR originated in a girl aged 2-17 years with multiple sclerosis. Material for sequencing was blood. This CDR3 reads CASAGLAGNNEQYF. CDR3 nucleotides: TGTGCCAGCGCGGGACTAGCGGGGAACAATGAGCAGTACTTC.